The T cell receptor beta chain under discussion was sequenced for a study of shared clonotypes between healthy human individuals. Overall study results and limits: Relative to their counterparts shared across all four donors, non-shared clonotypes exhibited diminished generation probabilities. Clonotype sharing across a handful of donors was observed for around 5.1% of naive CD4 clonotypes. The study's rarefaction showed incomplete sorted-subset sequencing despite large depth.

About this clone: Its antigen is still unknown.

The authors ran the assay at deep level. Only in-frame clones appear in the TCRdb table, and some are missing; sequencing was by immunoSEQ multiplex PCR. The repertoire holds some 2,500,000 clones, over 85% seen once, with approximately 0.35% in the top ten. The CDR3 contains 14 residues. Unmatched junction bases numbered 6, after V lost 3 bases and J lost 7 bases. Germline CDR1 SEHNR, CDR2 FQNEAQ (reference sequence). The TCR comes from a man aged 18-30 years in good health. Some clones in this sample may be carry-over from other donors' samples. The chain has TRBV7-9 and TRBJ2-7; 10 nucleotides align to TRBD2. Material for sequencing was naive CD4+ T cells from PBMCs. Subset here: CD45RA+ positively selected. In nucleotides, the CDR3 is TGTGCCAGCAGCTTCAGCGGGAGGGCCGATGAGCAGTACTTC. It codes for CASSFSGRADEQYF.